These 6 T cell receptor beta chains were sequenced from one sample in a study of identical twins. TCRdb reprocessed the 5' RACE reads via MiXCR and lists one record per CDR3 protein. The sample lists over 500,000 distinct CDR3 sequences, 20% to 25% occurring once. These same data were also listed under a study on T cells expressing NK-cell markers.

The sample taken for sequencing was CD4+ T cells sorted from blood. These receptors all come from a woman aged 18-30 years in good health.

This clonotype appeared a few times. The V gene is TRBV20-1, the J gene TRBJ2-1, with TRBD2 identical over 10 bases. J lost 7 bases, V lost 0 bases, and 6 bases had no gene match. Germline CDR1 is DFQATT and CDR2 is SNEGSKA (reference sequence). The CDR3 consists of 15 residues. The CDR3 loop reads CSARDPLAGVNEQFF. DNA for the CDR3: TGCAGTGCTAGAGATCCCCTAGCGGGAGTGAATGAGCAGTTCTTC.

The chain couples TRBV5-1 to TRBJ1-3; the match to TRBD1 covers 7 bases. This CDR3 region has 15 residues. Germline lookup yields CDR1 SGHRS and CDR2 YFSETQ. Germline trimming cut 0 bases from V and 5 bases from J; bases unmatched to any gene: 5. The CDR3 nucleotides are TGCGCCAGCAGCTTGGGGGACAGCAGAAGAAACACCATATATTTT. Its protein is CASSLGDSRRNTIYF.

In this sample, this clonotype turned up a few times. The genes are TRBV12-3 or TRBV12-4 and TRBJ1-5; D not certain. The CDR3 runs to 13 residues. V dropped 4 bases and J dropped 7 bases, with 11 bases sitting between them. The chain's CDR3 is CASSWRQQQPQHF. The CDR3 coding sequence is TGTGCCAGCAGTTGGAGACAACAGCAGCCCCAGCATTTT.

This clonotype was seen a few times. CDR3 protein: CASRLAGANTEAFF. The DNA of the CDR3 is TGTGCCAGCCGGTTGGCGGGGGCGAACACTGAAGCTTTCTTT. The rearrangement joins TRBV2 to TRBJ1-1, with D maybe TRBD1 (6 bases). CDR1 SNHLY and CDR2 FYNNEI come from the germline V gene. The CDR3 consists of 14 residues. Deletions cut 8 bases from V and 1 base from J, with 14 bases between.

The CDR3 DNA reads TGTGCCAGCAGCTTAGGGGGGACAGGAAACTACGAGCAGTACTTC. Its translation: CASSLGGTGNYEQYF. The chain links TRBV7-2 to TRBJ2-7; 8 positions match TRBD1. The CDR3 runs 15 residues. V dropped 1 base and J dropped 3; count of bases not matched to a gene: 5. Germline V gene data show CDR1 as SGHTA and CDR2 as FQGNSA.

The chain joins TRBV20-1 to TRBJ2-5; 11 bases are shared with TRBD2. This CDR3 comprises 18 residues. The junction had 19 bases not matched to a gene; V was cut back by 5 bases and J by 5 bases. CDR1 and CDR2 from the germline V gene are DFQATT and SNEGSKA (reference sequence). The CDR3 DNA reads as TGCAGTGCTCCGGACGGATTGCGAGGGACTAGCGGTCGGGAGACCCAGTACTTC. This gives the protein CSAPDGLRGTSGRETQYF.